The clone carrying this T cell receptor (beta chain) was observed a handful of times. The antigen is not known. The V gene end was trimmed by 6 bases and the J gene end by 1 base; junction bases not matched to a gene: 6. There are 14 residues in the CDR3. Germline loops: CDR1 DFQATT, CDR2 SNEGSKA (reference sequence). This sample was taken from a study of identical twins. TCRdb independently ran MiXCR on the 5' RACE reads; one entry per CDR3 protein. The data show around 490,000 distinct CDR3 sequences, approximately 20% seen once. Overall study findings and caveats: Analyses of zero insertions could, in part, be confounded by invariant MAIT and iNKT cells.

These data also featured in a second study, about yellow fever vaccine responses in identical twins. That publication notes: Twin vaccine T cell responses reportedly seemed partly convergent, partly personalized.

The chain couples TRBV20-1 to TRBJ2-1; 7 bases line up with TRBD1. Material: CD4+ T cells sorted from blood. This clonotype was obtained from a woman in her late teens or twenties in good health. CDR3 protein: CSARTGSSYNEQFF. The CDR3 DNA follows: TGCAGTGCAAGGACAGGTTCATCCTACAATGAGCAGTTCTTC.